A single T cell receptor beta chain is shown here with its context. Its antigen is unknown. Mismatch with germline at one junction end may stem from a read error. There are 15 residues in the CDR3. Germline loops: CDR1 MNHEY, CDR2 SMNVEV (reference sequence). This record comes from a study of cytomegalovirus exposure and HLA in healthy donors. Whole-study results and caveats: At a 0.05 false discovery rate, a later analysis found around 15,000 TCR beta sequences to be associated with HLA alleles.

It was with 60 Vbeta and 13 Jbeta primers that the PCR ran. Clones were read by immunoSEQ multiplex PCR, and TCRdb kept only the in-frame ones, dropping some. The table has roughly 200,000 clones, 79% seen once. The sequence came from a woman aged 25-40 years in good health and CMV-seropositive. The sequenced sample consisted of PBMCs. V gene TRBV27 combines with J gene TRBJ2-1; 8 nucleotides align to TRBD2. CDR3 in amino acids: CATSKREMSYNEQFF. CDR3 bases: TGTGCCACCAGTAAGCGGGAGATGTCCTACAATGAGCAGTTCTTC.